This T cell receptor (beta chain) was recovered during a study of blood T cell repertoires in COVID-19. The authors' processing: From reference gene primer amplification, estimates of nucleated cell counts were derived. Sequencing used immunoSEQ multiplex PCR; TCRdb keeps in-frame clones, though not all of them. That table is the source of V, J and clone size, and D and trimming were worked out from the DNA. The sample holds under 75,000 clones, approximately 80% seen once. Material: peripheral blood. The sequence derives from an elderly woman with acute or convalescent COVID-19.

CDR3 loop: CASSFLAGGIYEQYF. In nucleotides, the CDR3 is TGCGCCAGCAGCTTTCTGGCAGGGGGGATCTACGAGCAGTACTTC. This rearrangement joins TRBV5-1 to TRBJ2-7; possible D gene TRBD1, 7 bases. This CDR3 is 15 amino acids long. The V gene lost 2 bases and the J gene lost 3 bases, with 15 bases spanning the gap. The V gene's germline CDR1 is SGHRS and CDR2 YFSETQ. Based on the CDR3 plus reference TRBV5-1 and TRBJ2-7, the full variable domain is KAGVTQTPRYLIKTRGQQVTLSCSPISGHRSVSWYQQTPGQGLQFLFEYFSETQRNKGNFPGRFSGRQFSNSRSEMNVSTLELGDSALYLCASSFLAGGIYEQYFGPGTRLTVT.